Presented here are 27 T cell receptor beta chains from one specimen sequenced in a study of cytomegalovirus exposure and HLA in healthy donors. Both 60 Vbeta primers and 13 Jbeta primers went into the PCR. Sequencing used immunoSEQ multiplex PCR; TCRdb keeps in-frame clones, though not all of them. The table gives around 34,000 clones; the top ten clones make up about 1.9% of it. Sequenced input: PBMCs. The receptors originated from a woman aged 40 to 50 in good health and CMV-seropositive.

V gene TRBV2 combines with J gene TRBJ1-5; the D is unclear. CDR1 and CDR2 from the germline V gene are SNHLY and FYNNEI. The ends were cut back, 7 bases at V and 0 bases at J, with 7 bases in the middle. The CDR3 sequence is 13 residues long. The CDR3 here is CASKKYSNQPQHF. The CDR3, as DNA: TGTGCCAGCAAAAAATATAGCAATCAGCCCCAGCATTTT.

Comment on this clone: Germline and junction disagree at one end, which may indicate a read error. This chain uses TRBV5-1 with TRBJ2-7, with 15 positions matching TRBD2. CDR1 and CDR2 (germline): SGHRS, YFSETQ. The CDR3 has 15 amino acids. The chain's CDR3 is CASSLDPGLAGGTVF. The CDR3 DNA reads TGCGCCAGCAGCTTGGATCCGGGACTAGCGGGAGGAACCGTCTTC.

Note on this clone: The junction departs from the called germline gene at one end, perhaps through a read error. The rearrangement uses TRBV6-1 and TRBJ2-2, with 10 positions matching TRBD2. Germline CDR1 MNHNS, CDR2 SASEGT. The CDR3 extends over 14 amino acids. DNA of the CDR3: TGTGCCAGCAGTGGACTAGCGGGCACCCGGGAGCTGTTTTTT. Its protein product is CASSGLAGTRELFF.

The chain has TRBV7-8 and TRBJ2-5; D may be TRBD2 (7 bases). Germline V gene lookup returns CDR1 SGHVS and CDR2 FQNEAQ. Trimming shortened V by 2 bases and J by 4 bases, and 17 bases separated the two germline ends. This CDR3 is built from 16 residues. Here the CDR3 reads CASSLLGRGVRETQYF. The CDR3 DNA is TGTGCCAGCAGCTTATTGGGGAGGGGGGTACGAGAGACCCAGTACTTC. The whole variable domain, remainder taken from reference TRBV7-8 and TRBJ2-5, is GAGVSQSPRYKVAKRGQDVALRCDPISGHVSLFWYQQALGQGPEFLTYFQNEAQLDKSGLPSDRFFAERPEGSVSTLKIQRTQQEDSAVYLCASSLLGRGVRETQYFGPGTRLLVL.

The chain carries TRBV2 and TRBJ2-1, with 8 bases identical to TRBD1. The junction had 10 bases not matched to a gene; V was cut back by 2 bases and J by 13 bases. Germline CDR1 reads SNHLY; CDR2 reads FYNNEI. The CDR3 covers 14 residues. CDR3 residues: CASSERPGGSFQFF. The CDR3 DNA follows: TGTGCCAGCAGTGAAAGGCCAGGGGGCAGTTTTCAGTTCTTC.

The chain employs TRBV18 and TRBJ2-3, with a tentative D call TRBD2 (5 bases). Germline CDR1 and CDR2: KGHSH and LQKENI. V was shortened by 3 bases and J by 3 bases, with 16 bases between the two germline ends. CDR3 length: 16 residues. This CDR3 reads CASSPAPGELTDTQYF. The CDR3 DNA reads TGTGCCAGCTCACCTGCCCCCGGGGAATTGACAGATACGCAGTATTTT.

The V call is TRBV6-5, the J call TRBJ1-4; D is possibly TRBD1 (5 bases). Per the germline V gene, CDR1 is MNHEY and CDR2 is SVGAGI. CDR3 size: 13 residues. V lost 6 bases and J 8 bases, leaving 13 bases between the germline ends. CDR3 sequence: CASRDIRSEKLFF. The DNA for the CDR3 is TGTGCCAGCAGGGACATCCGTAGCGAAAAACTGTTTTTT.

J is TRBJ2-1 and V is TRBV7-9; TRBD1 might be the D (5 bases). Germline assignment: CDR1 SEHNR and CDR2 FQNEAQ (reference sequence). Trimming pared 4 bases from V and 6 bases from J, leaving 10 bases between. CDR3 length equals 13 residues. The CDR3, as DNA: TGTGCCAGCAGCTCGTGGGGCCTCAATGAGCAGTTCTTC. Translated: CASSSWGLNEQFF.

This chain links TRBV10-3 with TRBJ2-7; TRBD1 matches at 9 bases. This CDR3 has 15 amino acids. Germline CDR1 ENHRY, CDR2 SYGVKD. J was trimmed by 5 bases and V by 10 bases; bases with no gene match: 15. DNA for the CDR3: TGTGCCAGCCTGGACAGGGGAATGAATTGGGACGAGCAGTACTTC. It is translated as CASLDRGMNWDEQYF.

V usage is TRBV7-2 and J usage is TRBJ2-7, with 13 nucleotides matching TRBD2. The CDR3 has 15 amino acids. Germline CDR1 reads SGHTA; CDR2 reads FQGNSA. The trim removed 4 bases at V and 3 bases at J, leaving 3 bases unmatched. CDR3 coding DNA: TGTGCCAGCAGCTGGACTAGCGGGAGTAGCTACGAGCAGTACTTC. Its protein is CASSWTSGSSYEQYF.

The chain links TRBV7-2 to TRBJ2-3, with a possible D match to TRBD1 (5 bases). Germline loops: CDR1 SGHTA, CDR2 FQGNSA. V gave up 2 bases and J gave up 0 bases, with 12 bases separating them. CDR3 length: 16 residues. CDR3 in DNA: TGTGCCAGCAGCTTAAAGGCAGGGCGGAGCACAGATACGCAGTATTTT. This sequence encodes CASSLKAGRSTDTQYF.

V is TRBV30 and J is TRBJ1-4, with D unresolved. Germline V gene lookup returns CDR1 GTSNPN and CDR2 SVGIG (reference sequence). The V and J ends lost 4 bases and 0 bases respectively, with 6 bases between them. The CDR3 loop spans 13 amino acids. The CDR3 loop reads CAWTDTTNEKLFF. CDR3 coding DNA: TGTGCCTGGACAGATACAACTAATGAAAAACTGTTTTTT.

The rearrangement uses TRBV5-4 and TRBJ2-7, with 11 bases fitting TRBD2. This CDR3 contains 15 residues. Germline V gives CDR1 SGHNT, CDR2 YYREEE (reference sequence). The ends lost 3 bases at V and 4 bases at J; junction bases unmatched: 6. The CDR3: CASSSGTSGGYEQYF. DNA for the CDR3: TGTGCCAGCAGCTCCGGCACTAGCGGGGGATACGAGCAGTACTTC.

As for this clone: The junction departs from the called germline gene at one end, perhaps through a read error. V usage is TRBV7-7 and J usage is TRBJ2-5; TRBD2 agrees at 12 bases. The CDR3 consists of 17 residues. The germline V gene has CDR1 SSHAT and CDR2 FNYEAQ (reference sequence). The CDR3 sequence is CASSPTPRLAGEETQYF. The CDR3 DNA is TGTGCTAGCAGCCCCACCCCCCGACTAGCGGGGGAAGAGACCCAGTACTTC.

This chain connects TRBV7-2 to TRBJ2-3, with a weak D call TRBD2 (6 bases). CDR1 SGHTA and CDR2 FQGNSA come from the germline V gene. This CDR3 is 15 amino acids long. Trimming took 1 base from V and 5 from J, leaving 13 bases between them. This chain's CDR3 is CASSLDIGSGDTQYF. DNA of the CDR3: TGTGCCAGCAGCTTAGATATCGGGAGTGGAGATACGCAGTATTTT.

The chain joins TRBV28 to TRBJ1-2; the match to TRBD1 covers 7 bases. Germline V gene lookup returns CDR1 MDHEN and CDR2 SYDVKM. This CDR3 region has 15 residues. J lost 5 bases, V lost 4 bases, and 10 bases had no gene match. CDR3 coding DNA: TGTGCCAGCAGTTCAGGAGGGGGCAACCGATATGGCTACACCTTC. This translates into CASSSGGGNRYGYTF.

The chain joins TRBV7-3 to TRBJ2-2; 11 bases agree with TRBD2. The CDR3 runs to 15 residues. With V trimmed by 0 bases and J by 9 bases, 3 bases remained unmatched. CDR1 is SGHTA, CDR2 FQGTGA, per germline. The CDR3 DNA is TGTGCCAGCAGCTTAACTAGCGGGGGGGCCCGGGAGCTGTTTTTT. Its translation: CASSLTSGGARELFF.

The rearrangement links TRBV19 to TRBJ1-4, with no clear D. The CDR3 loop spans 15 amino acids. V was pared by 2 bases and J by 3 bases, with 10 bases between. Germline V lookup: CDR1 LNHDA, CDR2 SQIVND (reference sequence). The CDR3 DNA follows: TGTGCCAGTAGTATAAGTCACAGCCCTAATGAAAAACTGTTTTTT. Its translation is CASSISHSPNEKLFF.

V gene TRBV4-3 combines with J gene TRBJ2-7, with 9 bases that match TRBD2. There are 15 residues in the CDR3. With V trimmed by 1 base and J by 4 bases, 5 bases remained unmatched. Germline lookup yields CDR1 LGHNA and CDR2 YSLEER. CDR3 in amino acids: CASSQALAGIYEQYF. For the CDR3, the DNA is TGCGCCAGCAGCCAAGCCCTAGCGGGGATATACGAGCAGTACTTC.

The rearrangement uses TRBV5-6 and TRBJ2-2; no definite D call. Trimming removed 5 bases from V and 3 bases from J, with 14 bases in between. Germline loops: CDR1 SGHDT, CDR2 YYEEEE. This CDR3 comprises 15 residues. This chain's CDR3 is CASSSTADHTGELFF. The CDR3 region has the DNA TGTGCCAGCAGTTCCACAGCAGACCACACCGGGGAGCTGTTTTTT.

The chain recombines TRBV18 with TRBJ1-2; D not resolved. V gave up 2 bases and J gave up 2 bases, with 6 bases separating them. The germline CDR1 and CDR2 sequences are KGHSH and LQKENI. The CDR3 sequence is 13 residues long. The CDR3 coding sequence is TGTGCCAGCTCACCAGGGCCGAACTATGGCTACACCTTC. Residues: CASSPGPNYGYTF.

V and J are TRBV28 and TRBJ2-1; D is perhaps TRBD2 (6 bases). V lost 3 bases to trimming and J lost 9 bases, with 12 bases between them. The CDR3 has 13 residues. The V gene's germline CDR1 is MDHEN and CDR2 SYDVKM. In DNA form, the CDR3 reads TGTGCCAGCAGTTTCGCGGGATGGAGTGAGCAGTTCTTC. The encoded protein is CASSFAGWSEQFF. Based on the CDR3 plus reference TRBV28 and TRBJ2-1, the full variable domain is DVKVTQSSRYLVKRTGEKVFLECVQDMDHENMFWYRQDPGLGLRLIYFSYDVKMKEKGDIPEGYSVSREKKERFSLILESASTNQTSMYLCASSFAGWSEQFFGPGTRLTVL.

The chain combines TRBV10-3 with TRBJ2-1; 8 bases match TRBD2. The V and J ends lost 4 bases and 2 bases, in that order; junction bases with no gene match: 4. The length of the CDR3 is 15 residues. Germline-derived CDR1 and CDR2 are ENHRY and SYGVKD. The CDR3, as DNA: TGTGCCATCAGTGTGAGCGGGAGTGCCTACAATGAGCAGTTCTTC. It is translated as CAISVSGSAYNEQFF.

V is TRBV9 and J is TRBJ2-1; 10 bases agree with TRBD2. CDR3 length: 16 residues. V dropped 4 bases and J dropped 5; count of bases not matched to a gene: 9. Germline lookup yields CDR1 SGDLS and CDR2 YYNGEE. The CDR3 is CASSPTSGEYNNEQFF. CDR3 DNA sequence: TGTGCCAGCAGCCCCACTAGCGGGGAATATAACAATGAGCAGTTCTTC.

The chain couples TRBV11-2 to TRBJ2-3; D unresolved. Germline-derived CDR1 and CDR2 are SGHAT and FQNNGV. The CDR3 has 15 amino acids. Trimming removed 1 base from V and 3 bases from J, with 11 bases in between. CDR3 in amino acids: CASSLVNLRTDTQYF. Written as DNA, the CDR3 is TGTGCCAGCAGCTTAGTGAACTTACGGACAGATACGCAGTATTTT.

The CDR3 loop is CASSLSRDRVVFKNTGELFF. DNA of the CDR3: TGTGCCAGCAGTTTATCTCGGGACAGGGTGGTTTTTAAGAACACCGGGGAGCTGTTTTTT. The chain uses TRBV28 and TRBJ2-2; 9 bases are a match to TRBD1. The CDR3 contains 20 residues. Looked up from germline, CDR1 is MDHEN and CDR2 is SYDVKM. V shed 1 base, J shed 1 base, and the junction held 13 bases outside the gene matches. Together with reference TRBV28 and TRBJ2-2, the CDR3 gives the full variable domain: DVKVTQSSRYLVKRTGEKVFLECVQDMDHENMFWYRQDPGLGLRLIYFSYDVKMKEKGDIPEGYSVSREKKERFSLILESASTNQTSMYLCASSLSRDRVVFKNTGELFFGEGSRLTVL.

This chain connects TRBV30 to TRBJ2-3, with 8 bases aligning to TRBD2. The CDR3 is made up of 16 amino acids. V dropped 0 bases and J dropped 1; count of bases not matched to a gene: 6. The V gene's germline CDR1 is GTSNPN and CDR2 SVGIG (reference sequence). The CDR3 sequence is CAWSVGLAGRTDTQYF. The CDR3 DNA is TGTGCCTGGAGTGTCGGGCTAGCGGGCCGCACAGATACGCAGTATTTT.